Only a few counts were recorded for the clone carrying this T cell receptor (beta chain). The entry originates in a study of a mutant IDH1 vaccine in newly diagnosed glioma. Germline lookup yields CDR1 WNHNN and CDR2 SYGVQD (reference sequence). Germline trimming cut 6 bases from V and 5 bases from J; bases unmatched to any gene: 4. The CDR3 extends over 13 amino acids. Noted time point: baseline, week 1 (first vaccination visit). Treatment defined: pre-vaccination baseline after standard-of-care therapy. Clones were sequenced by immunoSEQ multiplex PCR, and TCRdb holds only the in-frame ones, with some missing. The sample lists 70,000 to 100,000 clones; more than 65% were seen once.

Specimen: PBMCs, collected from a glioma patient treated with radiotherapy, temozolomide or both. The rearrangement links TRBV10-1 to TRBJ2-5; TRBD1 matches at 9 bases. The clonotype was recovered from a man in his forties with glioma. Some clones in this sample may be carry-over from other donors' samples. The CDR3 spells CASSTGGSETQYF. The CDR3, as DNA: TGCGCCAGCAGCACAGGGGGCTCTGAGACCCAGTACTTC.